Sequencing of this T cell receptor (beta chain) was carried out in a study of T cells after yellow fever vaccination (dated by TCRdb to between 2018 and 2021). Context from the whole study: Libraries from fractions with low cell numbers were prepared with the SMART-Seq v4 Ultra Low Input RNA kit. Two healthy male donors made up the cohort, one aged 18 to 30 years and the other aged 30 to 40 years. Blood was collected at multiple timepoints before and after primary and secondary immunization, and bulk PBMC replicates and cell subsets were isolated. To follow T-cell clones before and after both primary and booster YFV17D yellow fever vaccination, bulk TCR alpha and beta repertoires underwent longitudinal sequencing.

Synthesis of TCR cDNA relied on 5'RACE template switching, a step that introduced a universal primer site along with unique molecular identifiers. Priming for cDNA synthesis came from both the TCR alpha and TCR beta constant segments. Library amplification involved two PCR steps, and the second step added sample barcodes and sequencing adapters. Sequencing of libraries was done on Illumina HiSeq 2500 (2x100 bp) or NovaSeq (2x150 bp). The study's own analysis went as follows. Reads were demultiplexed and collapsed into UMI consensus sequences with MIGEC, and V(D)J alignment was performed with MiXCR. Using edgeR on replicate PBMC samples, clonotypes were called vaccine-responding if FDR was below 0.01 and the log2 fold change was above 5 up to day 15. CD4 or CD8 identity was assigned to each bulk clonotype according to whether the clonotype was present at higher abundance in the sequenced CD4 repertoire or the sequenced CD8 repertoire. Using fastp trimming at Q25 and MiXCR clonotype assembly, TCRdb reanalyzed the public sequencing data and kept in-frame beta chains. For every CDR3 protein sequence, its rows merge into one entry that carries the most common genes and DNA. The authors' filters were not applied to this entry. This sample has hundreds of thousands of distinct CDR3 sequences in its table, and around an eighth of those were observed once. About an eighth of the sample rests with the top ten.

Overall study outcomes, separate from this receptor: The secondary T-cell response was weaker than the primary response but faster, peaking on day 5 instead of day 15. The study included only a couple of donors, which limits how far the findings can be generalized. FACS-sorted repertoires could contain abundant contaminating clonotypes from the bulk population, so computational filtering was required. Most clones expanded after primary vaccination were re-detected after the booster (96% of CD4 and around nine tenths of CD8), suggesting broad memory maintenance. A small share of clonotypes was detected in both CD4 and CD8 compartments, with the overlap likely arising from convergent recombination.

Taken with the paper, the label for treatment or condition translates to: live attenuated yellow fever vaccine strain. Two biological replicates of bulk PBMCs were collected at each blood-draw timepoint. PBMCs were isolated from peripheral blood using a standard Ficoll-Paque protocol. TriZol was used to extract RNA from bulk PBMCs, CD4 and CD8 fractions, and dextramer-positive and dextramer-negative fractions. CDR1 and CDR2, looked up from the germline V gene (reference sequence), are DFQATT and SNEGSKA. Between the V and J ends, shortened by 0 bases and 0 bases respectively, the junction contains 16 bases. Inclusive of the bounding cysteine and phenylalanine, the CDR3 is 17 residues long. The read is trimmed to its CDR3 DNA, 51 bases read in frame from base 1. The table lists this clonotype with a few counts. No antigen is known for it. No base quality information exists; no much larger clone differs at one position.

The specimen comprised PBMCs, sampled on the day of the yellow fever booster vaccination. The V and J segments used are TRBV20-1 and TRBJ2-3, with the D segment identity uncertain. This sequence was found in a man aged 30 to 39 who received the YFV17D yellow fever vaccine. CDR3 reads: CSARDSARHSSTDTQYF. The nucleotide sequence reads TGCAGTGCTAGAGACTCCGCCCGACATAGTAGCACAGATACGCAGTATTTT.